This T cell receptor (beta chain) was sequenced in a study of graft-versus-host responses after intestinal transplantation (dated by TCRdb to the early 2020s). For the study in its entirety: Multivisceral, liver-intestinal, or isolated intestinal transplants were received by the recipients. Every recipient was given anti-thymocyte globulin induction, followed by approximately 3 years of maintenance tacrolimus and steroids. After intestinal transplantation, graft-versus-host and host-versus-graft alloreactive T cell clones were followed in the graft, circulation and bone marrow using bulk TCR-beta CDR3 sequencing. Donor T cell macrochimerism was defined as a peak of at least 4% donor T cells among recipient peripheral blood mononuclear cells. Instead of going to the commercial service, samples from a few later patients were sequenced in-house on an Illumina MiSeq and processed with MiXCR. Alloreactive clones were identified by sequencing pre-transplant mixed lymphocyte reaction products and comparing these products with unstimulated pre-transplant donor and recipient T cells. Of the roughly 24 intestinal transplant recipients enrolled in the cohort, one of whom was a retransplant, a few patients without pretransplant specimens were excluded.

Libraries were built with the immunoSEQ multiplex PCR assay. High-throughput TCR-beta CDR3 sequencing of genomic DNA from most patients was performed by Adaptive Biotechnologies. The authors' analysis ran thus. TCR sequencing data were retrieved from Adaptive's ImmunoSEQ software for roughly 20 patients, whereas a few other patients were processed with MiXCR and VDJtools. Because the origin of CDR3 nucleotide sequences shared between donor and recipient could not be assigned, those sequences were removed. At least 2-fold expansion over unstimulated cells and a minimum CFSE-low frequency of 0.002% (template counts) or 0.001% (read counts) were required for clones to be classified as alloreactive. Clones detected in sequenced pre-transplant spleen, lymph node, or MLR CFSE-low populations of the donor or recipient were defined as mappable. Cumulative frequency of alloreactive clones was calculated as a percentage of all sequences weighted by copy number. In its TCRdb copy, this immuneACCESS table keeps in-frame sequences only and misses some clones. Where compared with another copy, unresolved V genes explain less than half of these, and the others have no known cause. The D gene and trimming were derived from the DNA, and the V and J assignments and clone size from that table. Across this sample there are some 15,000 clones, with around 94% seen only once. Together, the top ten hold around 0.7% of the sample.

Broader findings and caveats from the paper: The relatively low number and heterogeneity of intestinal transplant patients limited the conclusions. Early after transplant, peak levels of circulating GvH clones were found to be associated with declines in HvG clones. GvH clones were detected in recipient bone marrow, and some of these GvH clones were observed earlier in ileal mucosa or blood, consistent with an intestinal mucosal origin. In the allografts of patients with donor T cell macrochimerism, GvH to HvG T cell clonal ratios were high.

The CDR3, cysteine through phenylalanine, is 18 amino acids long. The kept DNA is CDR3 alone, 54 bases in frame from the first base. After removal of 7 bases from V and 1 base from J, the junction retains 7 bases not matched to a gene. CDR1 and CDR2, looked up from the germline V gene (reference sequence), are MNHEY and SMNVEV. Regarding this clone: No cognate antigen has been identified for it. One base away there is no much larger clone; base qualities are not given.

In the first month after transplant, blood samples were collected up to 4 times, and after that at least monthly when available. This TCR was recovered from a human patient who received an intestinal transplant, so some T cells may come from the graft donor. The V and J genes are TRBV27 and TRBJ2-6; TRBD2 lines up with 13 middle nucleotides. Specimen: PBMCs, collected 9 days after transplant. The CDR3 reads CASTYLGLAGSGANVLTF. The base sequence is TGTGCCAGCACCTATTTGGGACTAGCGGGATCTGGGGCCAACGTCCTGACTTTC.